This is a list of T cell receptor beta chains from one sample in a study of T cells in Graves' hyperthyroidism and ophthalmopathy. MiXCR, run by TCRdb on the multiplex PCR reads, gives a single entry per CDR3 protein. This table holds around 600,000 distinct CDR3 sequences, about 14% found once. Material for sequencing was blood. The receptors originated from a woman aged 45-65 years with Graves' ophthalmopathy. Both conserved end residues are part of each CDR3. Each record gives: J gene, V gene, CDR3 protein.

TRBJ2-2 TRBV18 CASSPPRSGSFTGELFF
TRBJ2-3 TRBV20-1 CSATRPGTGGADTQYF
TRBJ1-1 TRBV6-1 CASKEEGGRRNTEAFF
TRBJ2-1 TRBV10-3 CAISIASANYNEQFF
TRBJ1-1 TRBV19 CASSPTGPYTEAFF
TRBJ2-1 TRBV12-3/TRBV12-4 CASSLGEGIGYEQFF
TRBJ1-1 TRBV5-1 CASSLSPRTGTEAFF
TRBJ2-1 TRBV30 CAWRNTGQGRDEQFF
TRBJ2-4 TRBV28 CASSFRGGLGNIQYF
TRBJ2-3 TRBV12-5 CASGSGRRGLTDTQYF
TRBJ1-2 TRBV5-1 CASSLGQNYGYAF
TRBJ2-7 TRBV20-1 CSARELLYEQYF
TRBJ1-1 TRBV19 CASNPGRNTEAFF
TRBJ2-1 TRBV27 CASSAGGSLYNEQFF
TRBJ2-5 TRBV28 CASSSVTGRAWETQYF
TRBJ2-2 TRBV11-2 CASSPVGPTGELFF
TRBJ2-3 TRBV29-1 CSGDLNTDTQYF
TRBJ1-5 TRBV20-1 CSARPSHGNQPQHF
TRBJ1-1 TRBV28 CASSGTGGGNTEAFF
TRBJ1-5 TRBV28 CASSSNYRGQGNQPQHF
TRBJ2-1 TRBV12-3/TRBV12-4 CASSYANVGNEQFF
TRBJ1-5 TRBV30 CAWSTGDRVNQPQHF
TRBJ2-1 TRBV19 CASRRSTRLNEQFF
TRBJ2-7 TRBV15 CATSRGASGKPYEQYF